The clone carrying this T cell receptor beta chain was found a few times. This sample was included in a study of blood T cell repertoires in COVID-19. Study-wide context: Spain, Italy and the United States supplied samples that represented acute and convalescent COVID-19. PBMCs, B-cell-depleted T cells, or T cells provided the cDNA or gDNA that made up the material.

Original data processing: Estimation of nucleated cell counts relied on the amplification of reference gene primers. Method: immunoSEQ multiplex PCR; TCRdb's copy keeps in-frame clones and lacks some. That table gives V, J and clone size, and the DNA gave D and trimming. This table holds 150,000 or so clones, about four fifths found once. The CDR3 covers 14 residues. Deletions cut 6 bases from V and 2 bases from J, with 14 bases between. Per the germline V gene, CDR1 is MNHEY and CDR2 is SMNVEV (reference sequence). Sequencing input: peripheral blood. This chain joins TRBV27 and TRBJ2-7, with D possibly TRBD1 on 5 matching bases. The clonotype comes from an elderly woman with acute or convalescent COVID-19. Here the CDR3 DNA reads TGTGCCAGCAGCGATCTCCAAGGGGCCTACGAGCAGTACTTC. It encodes CASSDLQGAYEQYF.